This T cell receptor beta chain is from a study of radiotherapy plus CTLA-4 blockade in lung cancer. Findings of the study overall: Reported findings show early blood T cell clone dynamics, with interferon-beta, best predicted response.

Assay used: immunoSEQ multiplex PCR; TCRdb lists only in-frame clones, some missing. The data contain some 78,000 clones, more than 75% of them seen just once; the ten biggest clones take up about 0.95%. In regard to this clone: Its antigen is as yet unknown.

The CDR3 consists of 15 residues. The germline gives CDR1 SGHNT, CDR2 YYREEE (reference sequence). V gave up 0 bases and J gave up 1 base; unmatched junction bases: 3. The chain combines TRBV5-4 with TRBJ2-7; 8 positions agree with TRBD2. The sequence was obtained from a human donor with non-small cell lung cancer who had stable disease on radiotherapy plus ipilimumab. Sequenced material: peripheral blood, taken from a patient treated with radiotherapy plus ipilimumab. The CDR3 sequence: CASSLAGGTSYEQYF. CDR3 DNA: TGTGCCAGCAGCTTGGCGGGAGGGACATCCTACGAGCAGTACTTC.